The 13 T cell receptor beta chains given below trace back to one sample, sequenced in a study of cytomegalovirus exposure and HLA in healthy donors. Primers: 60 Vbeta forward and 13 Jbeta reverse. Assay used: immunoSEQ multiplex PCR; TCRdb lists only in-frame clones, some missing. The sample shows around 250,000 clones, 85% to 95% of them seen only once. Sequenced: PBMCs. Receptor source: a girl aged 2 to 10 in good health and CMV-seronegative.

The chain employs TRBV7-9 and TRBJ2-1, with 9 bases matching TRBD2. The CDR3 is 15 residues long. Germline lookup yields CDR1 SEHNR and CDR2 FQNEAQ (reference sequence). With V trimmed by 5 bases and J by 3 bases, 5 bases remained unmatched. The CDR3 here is CASSQGSGGYNEQFF. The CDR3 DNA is TGTGCCAGCAGCCAGGGTAGCGGGGGCTACAATGAGCAGTTCTTC.

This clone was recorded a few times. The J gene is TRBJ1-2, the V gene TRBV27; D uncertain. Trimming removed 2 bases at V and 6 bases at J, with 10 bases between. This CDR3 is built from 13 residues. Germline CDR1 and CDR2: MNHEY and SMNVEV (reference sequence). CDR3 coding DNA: TGTGCCAGCAGTTTAGGTTCCGGGGATGGCTACACCTTC. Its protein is CASSLGSGDGYTF.

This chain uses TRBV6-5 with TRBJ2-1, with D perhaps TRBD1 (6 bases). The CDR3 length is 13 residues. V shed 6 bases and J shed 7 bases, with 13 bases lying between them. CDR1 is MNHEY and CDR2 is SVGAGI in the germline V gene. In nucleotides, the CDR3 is TGTGCCAGCAGGGACAGTCCTACGAATGAGCAGTTCTTC. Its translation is CASRDSPTNEQFF.

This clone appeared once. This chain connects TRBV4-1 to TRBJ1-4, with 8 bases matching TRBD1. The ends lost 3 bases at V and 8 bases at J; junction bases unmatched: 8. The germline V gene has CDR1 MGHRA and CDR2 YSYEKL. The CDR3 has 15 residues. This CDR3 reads CASSQDTGGWEKLFF. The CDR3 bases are TGCGCCAGCAGCCAGGATACAGGGGGTTGGGAAAAACTGTTTTTT.

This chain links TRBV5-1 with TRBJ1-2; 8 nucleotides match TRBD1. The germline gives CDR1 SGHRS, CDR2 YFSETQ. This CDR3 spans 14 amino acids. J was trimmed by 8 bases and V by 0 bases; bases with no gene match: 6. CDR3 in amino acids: CASSLGPGGRGYTF. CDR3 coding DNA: TGCGCCAGCAGCTTGGGTCCAGGGGGCCGCGGCTACACCTTC.

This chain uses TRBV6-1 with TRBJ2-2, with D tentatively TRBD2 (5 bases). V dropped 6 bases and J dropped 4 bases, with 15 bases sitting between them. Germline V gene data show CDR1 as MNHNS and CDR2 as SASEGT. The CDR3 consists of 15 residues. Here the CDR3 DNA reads TGTGCCAGCAGCCCCCGGGGTAGCGTCACCGGGGAGCTGTTTTTT. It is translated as CASSPRGSVTGELFF.

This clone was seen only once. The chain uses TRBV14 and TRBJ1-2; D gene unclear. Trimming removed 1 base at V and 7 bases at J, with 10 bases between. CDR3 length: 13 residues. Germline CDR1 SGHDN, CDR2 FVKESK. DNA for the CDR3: TGTGCCAGCAGCCAAGCCCAGGTTGGTGGCTACACCTTC. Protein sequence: CASSQAQVGGYTF. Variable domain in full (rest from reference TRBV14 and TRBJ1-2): EAGVTQFPSHSVIEKGQTVTLRCDPISGHDNLYWYRRVMGKEIKFLLHFVKESKQDESGMPNNRFLAERTGGTYSTLKVQPAELEDSGVYFCASSQAQVGGYTFGSGTRLTVV.

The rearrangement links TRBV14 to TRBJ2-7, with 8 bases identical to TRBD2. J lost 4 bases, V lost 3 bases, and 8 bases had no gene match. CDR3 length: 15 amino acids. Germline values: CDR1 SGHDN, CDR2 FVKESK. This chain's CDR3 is CASSHRSGRWYEQYF. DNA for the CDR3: TGTGCCAGCAGCCATCGCAGCGGGAGATGGTACGAGCAGTACTTC.

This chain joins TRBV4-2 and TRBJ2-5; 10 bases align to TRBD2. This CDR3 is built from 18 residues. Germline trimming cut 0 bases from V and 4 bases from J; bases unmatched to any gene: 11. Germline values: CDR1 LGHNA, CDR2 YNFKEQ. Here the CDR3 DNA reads TGTGCCAGCAGCCAAGATGGGATAGCGGGGGGCCTACCAGAGACCCAGTACTTC. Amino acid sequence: CASSQDGIAGGLPETQYF.

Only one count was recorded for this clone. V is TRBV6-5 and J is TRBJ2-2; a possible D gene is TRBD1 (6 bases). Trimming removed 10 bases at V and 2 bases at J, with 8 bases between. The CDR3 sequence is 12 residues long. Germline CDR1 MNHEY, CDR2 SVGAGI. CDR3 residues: CATQGNTGELFF. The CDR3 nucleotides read TGTGCCACACAGGGTAACACCGGGGAGCTGTTTTTT.

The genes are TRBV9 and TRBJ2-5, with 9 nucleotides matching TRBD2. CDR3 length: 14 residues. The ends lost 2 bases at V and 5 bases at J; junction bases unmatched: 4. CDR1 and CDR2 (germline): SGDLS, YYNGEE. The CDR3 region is CASSVLAGYETQYF. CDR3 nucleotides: TGTGCCAGCAGCGTTCTAGCGGGATATGAGACCCAGTACTTC.

CDR3 bases: TGTGCCACCGGGACAGGGGGCAATCAGCCCCAGCATTTT. Its protein product is CATGTGGNQPQHF. The chain employs TRBV28 and TRBJ1-5; the match to TRBD1 covers 10 bases. The CDR3 length is 13 residues. V lost 10 bases to trimming and J lost 2 bases; unmatched junction nucleotides: 2. Germline CDR1 MDHEN, CDR2 SYDVKM.

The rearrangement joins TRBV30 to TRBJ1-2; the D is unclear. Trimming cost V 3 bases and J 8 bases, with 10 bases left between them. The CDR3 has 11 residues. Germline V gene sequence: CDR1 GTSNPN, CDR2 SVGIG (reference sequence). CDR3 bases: TGTGCCTGGAGAACGGTGGGCGGCTACACCTTC. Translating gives CAWRTVGGYTF.